Below, 7 T cell receptor beta chains from the same sample are listed, as sequenced in a study of blood T cell repertoires in COVID-19 (dated by TCRdb to 2018 to 2020). Library method: the immunoSEQ multiplex PCR assay. This immuneACCESS table, as held by TCRdb, lists in-frame sequences with V and J called but not all clones. Of the missing ones, under half trace to an unresolved V gene in checked studies; the others have no known cause. This sample has roughly 320,000 clones in its table, and nearly 90% of those were observed once. The ten largest make up approximately 1.8% of the sample. Source material: peripheral blood. The receptor set was obtained from a woman in her 30s with COVID-19, enrolled during active disease.

V is TRBV5-4 and J is TRBJ2-1; a weak D match, TRBD1 (5 bases). CDR1 is SGHNT, CDR2 YYREEE, per germline (reference sequence). Trimming stripped 0 bases from V and 8 bases from J, with 15 bases between. The CDR3 loop spans 15 amino acids. The CDR3 DNA follows: TGTGCCAGCAGCTTGGGTTGGGAAGGGGCCCATGAGCAGTTCTTC. Its protein is CASSLGWEGAHEQFF.

This chain links TRBV6-2 or TRBV6-3 with TRBJ2-1; D unclear. The CDR3 is 13 amino acids. Trimming left V 1 base short and J 5 bases short, with 6 bases between. Germline assignment: CDR1 MNHEY and CDR2 SVGEGT. The CDR3 DNA sequence: TGTGCCAGCAGTTACTTTGCGGACAATGAGCAGTTCTTC. This translates into CASSYFADNEQFF.

This chain connects TRBV6-5 to TRBJ2-7, with a weak D call TRBD2 (6 bases). The germline V gene has CDR1 MNHEY and CDR2 SVGAGI. The CDR3 is 14 amino acids. The germline V and J ends were trimmed by 0 bases and 6 bases, with 12 bases remaining between them. CDR3 sequence reads: CASSYSRGAGEQYF. The CDR3 DNA reads as TGTGCCAGCAGTTACTCCCGCGGGGCAGGCGAGCAGTACTTC.

V gene TRBV7-9 combines with J gene TRBJ1-2, with a possible D match to TRBD1 (5 bases). The CDR3 sequence is 15 residues long. The ends were cut back, 4 bases at V and 8 bases at J, with 20 bases in the middle. Germline CDR1 reads SEHNR; CDR2 reads FQNEAQ (reference sequence). CDR3: CASSSGGRALSGYTF. Written as DNA, the CDR3 is TGTGCCAGCAGCTCCGGGGGTCGGGCCCTGTCAGGCTACACCTTC.

The rearrangement uses TRBV5-4 and TRBJ1-2; a weak D match, TRBD1 (6 bases). V dropped 0 bases and J dropped 0 bases, with 6 bases sitting between them. Germline CDR1 is SGHNT and CDR2 is YYREEE (reference sequence). The CDR3 is 14 residues long. The CDR3 protein is CASSLDRANYGYTF. The CDR3 nucleotides are TGTGCCAGCAGCTTGGACAGGGCTAACTATGGCTACACCTTC.

V gene TRBV12-2 combines with J gene TRBJ2-3; TRBD2, the table's D call, was not compared with the DNA. TRBV12-2 is described as a pseudogene. The CDR3 contains 14 residues. CDR3 bases: TGTGCAAGTCGCCCTCGGCGGGGAACAGATACGCAGTATTTT. Its translation is CASRPRRGTDTQYF.

The chain has TRBV4-1 and TRBJ1-2; maybe TRBD1 (6 bases). The CDR3 is 12 residues long. Germline values: CDR1 MGHRA, CDR2 YSYEKL. V gave up 4 bases and J gave up 5 bases, with 8 bases separating them. CDR3 nucleotides: TGCGCCAGCAGCCCGCAGGGGTATGGCTACACCTTC. This codes for CASSPQGYGYTF.